These 4 T cell receptor beta chains originate from one sample sequenced in a study of graft-versus-host responses after intestinal transplantation. These TCRs are of unknown antigen specificity. Sequencing used immunoSEQ multiplex PCR; TCRdb keeps in-frame clones, though not all of them. The sample lists more than 85,000 clones; approximately 94% were seen once. The starting material was unstimulated CD8+ T cells sorted from spleen or lymph node cells, obtained before intestinal transplant. Source of these receptors: a human donor who received an intestinal transplant.

The table lists this clone with a count of one. V usage is TRBV5-1 and J usage is TRBJ2-5; a possible D gene is TRBD2 (5 bases). CDR3 length: 13 amino acids. Germline CDR1 is SGHRS and CDR2 is YFSETQ. V lost 2 bases to trimming and J lost 5 bases, with 10 bases between them. The CDR3 region has the DNA TGCGCCAGCAGCTTTGGGGAGATCGAGACCCAGTACTTC. This sequence encodes CASSFGEIETQYF.

The chain recombines TRBV9 with TRBJ2-5; 13 bases are shared with TRBD2. V lost 4 bases to trimming and J lost 9 bases; unmatched junction nucleotides: 9. The V gene's germline CDR1 is SGDLS and CDR2 YYNGEE. The CDR3 is 15 amino acids. In DNA form, the CDR3 reads TGTGCCAGCAGCCCCCAGACTAGCGGGGGGAGGGCCCAGTACTTC. Protein: CASSPQTSGGRAQYF.

Points on this clone: At the DNA level, this CDR3 is encoded by other sequences in the same sample as well. The chain employs TRBV19 and TRBJ1-1; D is unresolved. Germline lookup yields CDR1 LNHDA and CDR2 SQIVND (reference sequence). The ends were cut back, 3 bases at V and 2 bases at J, with 4 bases in the middle. CDR3 size: 12 residues. CDR3 DNA sequence: TGTGCCAGTAGTATCGGTAACACTGAAGCTTTCTTT. The encoded protein is CASSIGNTEAFF.

The chain combines TRBV7-2 with TRBJ2-7, with 8 nucleotides matching TRBD2. This CDR3 has 15 residues. Germline loops: CDR1 SGHTA, CDR2 FQGNSA. V dropped 7 bases and J dropped 1; count of bases not matched to a gene: 9. In nucleotides, the CDR3 is TGTGCCAGCACCGGGGGGGATACTGTATCCTACGAGCAGTACTTC. It encodes CASTGGDTVSYEQYF.